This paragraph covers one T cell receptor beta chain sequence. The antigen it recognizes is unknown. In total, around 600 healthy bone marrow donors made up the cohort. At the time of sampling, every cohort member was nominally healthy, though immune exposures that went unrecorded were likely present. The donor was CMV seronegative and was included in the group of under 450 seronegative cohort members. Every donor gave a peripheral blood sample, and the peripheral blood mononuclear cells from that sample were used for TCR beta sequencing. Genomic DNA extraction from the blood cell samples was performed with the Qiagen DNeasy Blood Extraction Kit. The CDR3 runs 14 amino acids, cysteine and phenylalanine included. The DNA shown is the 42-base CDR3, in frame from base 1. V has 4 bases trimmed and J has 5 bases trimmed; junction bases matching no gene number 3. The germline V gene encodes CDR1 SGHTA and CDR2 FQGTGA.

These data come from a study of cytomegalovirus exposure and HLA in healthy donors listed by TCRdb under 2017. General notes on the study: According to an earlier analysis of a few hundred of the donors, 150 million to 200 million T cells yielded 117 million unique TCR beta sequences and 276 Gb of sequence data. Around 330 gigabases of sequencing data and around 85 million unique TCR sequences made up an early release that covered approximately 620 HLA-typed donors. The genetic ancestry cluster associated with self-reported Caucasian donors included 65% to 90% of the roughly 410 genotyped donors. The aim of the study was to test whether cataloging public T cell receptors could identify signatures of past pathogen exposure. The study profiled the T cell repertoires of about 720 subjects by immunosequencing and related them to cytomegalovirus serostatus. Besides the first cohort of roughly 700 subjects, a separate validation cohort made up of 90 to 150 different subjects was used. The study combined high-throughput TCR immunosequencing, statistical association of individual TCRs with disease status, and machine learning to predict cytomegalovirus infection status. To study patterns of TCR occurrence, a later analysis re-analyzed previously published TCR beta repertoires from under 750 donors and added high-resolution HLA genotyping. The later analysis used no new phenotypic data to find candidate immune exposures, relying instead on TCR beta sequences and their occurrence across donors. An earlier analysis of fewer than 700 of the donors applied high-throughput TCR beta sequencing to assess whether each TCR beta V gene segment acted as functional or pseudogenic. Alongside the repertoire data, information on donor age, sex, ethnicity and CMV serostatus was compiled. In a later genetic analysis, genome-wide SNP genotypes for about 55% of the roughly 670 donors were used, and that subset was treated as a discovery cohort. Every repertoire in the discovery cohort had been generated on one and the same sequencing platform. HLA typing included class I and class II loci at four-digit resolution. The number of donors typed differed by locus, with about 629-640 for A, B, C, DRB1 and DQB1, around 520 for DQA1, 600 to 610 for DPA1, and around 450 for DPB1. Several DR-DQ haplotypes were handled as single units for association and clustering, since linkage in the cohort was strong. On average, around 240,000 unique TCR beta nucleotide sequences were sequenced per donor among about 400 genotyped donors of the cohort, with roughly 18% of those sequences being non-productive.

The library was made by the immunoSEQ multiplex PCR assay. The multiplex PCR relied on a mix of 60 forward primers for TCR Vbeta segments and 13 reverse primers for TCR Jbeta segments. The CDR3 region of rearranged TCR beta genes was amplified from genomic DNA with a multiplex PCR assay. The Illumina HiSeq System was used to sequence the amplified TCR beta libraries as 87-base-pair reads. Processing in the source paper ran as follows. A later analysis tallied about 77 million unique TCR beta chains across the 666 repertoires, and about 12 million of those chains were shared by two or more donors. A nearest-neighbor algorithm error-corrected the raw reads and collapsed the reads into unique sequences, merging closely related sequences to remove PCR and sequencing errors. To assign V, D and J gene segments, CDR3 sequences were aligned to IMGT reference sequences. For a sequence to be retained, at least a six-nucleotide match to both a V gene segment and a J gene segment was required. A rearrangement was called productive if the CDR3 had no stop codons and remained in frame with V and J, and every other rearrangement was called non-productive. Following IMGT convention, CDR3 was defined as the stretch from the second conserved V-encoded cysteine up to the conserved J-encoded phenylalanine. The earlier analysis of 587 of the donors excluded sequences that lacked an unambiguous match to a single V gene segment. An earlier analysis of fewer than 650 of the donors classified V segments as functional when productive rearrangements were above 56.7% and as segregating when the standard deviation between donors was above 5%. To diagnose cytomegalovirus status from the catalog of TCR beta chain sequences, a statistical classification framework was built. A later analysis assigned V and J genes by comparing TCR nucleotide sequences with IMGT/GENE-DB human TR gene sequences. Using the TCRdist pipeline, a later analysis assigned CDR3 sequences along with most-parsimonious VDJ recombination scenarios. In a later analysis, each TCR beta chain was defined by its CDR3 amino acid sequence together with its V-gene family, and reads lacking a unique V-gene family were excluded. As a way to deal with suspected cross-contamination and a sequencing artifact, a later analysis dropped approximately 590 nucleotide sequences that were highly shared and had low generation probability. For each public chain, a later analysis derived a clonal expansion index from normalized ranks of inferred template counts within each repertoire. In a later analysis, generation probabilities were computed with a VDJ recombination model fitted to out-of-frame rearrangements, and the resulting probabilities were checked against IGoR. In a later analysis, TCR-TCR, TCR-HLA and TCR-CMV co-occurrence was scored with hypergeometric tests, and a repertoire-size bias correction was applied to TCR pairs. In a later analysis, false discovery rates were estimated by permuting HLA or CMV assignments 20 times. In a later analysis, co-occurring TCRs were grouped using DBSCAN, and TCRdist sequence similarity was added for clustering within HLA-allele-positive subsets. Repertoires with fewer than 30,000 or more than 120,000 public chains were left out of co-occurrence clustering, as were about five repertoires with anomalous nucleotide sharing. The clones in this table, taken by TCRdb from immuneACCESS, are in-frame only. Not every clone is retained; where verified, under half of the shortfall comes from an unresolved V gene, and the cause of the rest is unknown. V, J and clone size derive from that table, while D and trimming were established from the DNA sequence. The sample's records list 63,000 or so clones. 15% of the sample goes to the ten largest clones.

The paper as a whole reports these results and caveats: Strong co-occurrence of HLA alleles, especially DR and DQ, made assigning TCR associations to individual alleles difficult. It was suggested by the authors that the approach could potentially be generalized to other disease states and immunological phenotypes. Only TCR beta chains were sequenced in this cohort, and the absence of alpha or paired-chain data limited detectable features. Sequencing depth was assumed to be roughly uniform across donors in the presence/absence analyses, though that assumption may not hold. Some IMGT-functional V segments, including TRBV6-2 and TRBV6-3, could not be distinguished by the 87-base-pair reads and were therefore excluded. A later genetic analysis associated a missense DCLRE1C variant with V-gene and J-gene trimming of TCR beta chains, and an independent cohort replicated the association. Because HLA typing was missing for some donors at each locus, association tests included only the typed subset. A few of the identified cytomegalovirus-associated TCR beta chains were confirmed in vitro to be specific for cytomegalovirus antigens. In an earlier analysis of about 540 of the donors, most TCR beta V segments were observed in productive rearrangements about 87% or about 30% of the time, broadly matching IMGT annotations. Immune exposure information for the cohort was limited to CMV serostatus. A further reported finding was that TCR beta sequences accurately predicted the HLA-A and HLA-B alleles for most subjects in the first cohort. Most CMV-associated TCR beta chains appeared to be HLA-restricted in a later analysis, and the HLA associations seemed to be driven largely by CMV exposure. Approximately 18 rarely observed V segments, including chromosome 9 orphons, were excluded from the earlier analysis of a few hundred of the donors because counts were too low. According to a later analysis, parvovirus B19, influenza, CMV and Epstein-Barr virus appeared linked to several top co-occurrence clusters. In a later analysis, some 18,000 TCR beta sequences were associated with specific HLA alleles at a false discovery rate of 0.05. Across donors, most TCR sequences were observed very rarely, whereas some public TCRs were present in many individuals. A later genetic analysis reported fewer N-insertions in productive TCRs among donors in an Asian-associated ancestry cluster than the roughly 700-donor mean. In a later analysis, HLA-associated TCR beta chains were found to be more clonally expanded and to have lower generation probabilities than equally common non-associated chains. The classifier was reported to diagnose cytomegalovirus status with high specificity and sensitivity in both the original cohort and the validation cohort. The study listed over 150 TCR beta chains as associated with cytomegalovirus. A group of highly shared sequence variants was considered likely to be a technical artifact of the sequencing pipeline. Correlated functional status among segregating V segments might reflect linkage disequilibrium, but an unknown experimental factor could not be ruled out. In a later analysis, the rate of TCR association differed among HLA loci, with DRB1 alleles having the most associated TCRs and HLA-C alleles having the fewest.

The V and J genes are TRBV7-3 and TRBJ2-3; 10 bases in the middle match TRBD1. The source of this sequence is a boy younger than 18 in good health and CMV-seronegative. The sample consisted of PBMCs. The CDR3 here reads CASSSTGGRDTQYF. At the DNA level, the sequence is TGTGCCAGCAGCTCGACAGGGGGCCGAGATACGCAGTATTTT.